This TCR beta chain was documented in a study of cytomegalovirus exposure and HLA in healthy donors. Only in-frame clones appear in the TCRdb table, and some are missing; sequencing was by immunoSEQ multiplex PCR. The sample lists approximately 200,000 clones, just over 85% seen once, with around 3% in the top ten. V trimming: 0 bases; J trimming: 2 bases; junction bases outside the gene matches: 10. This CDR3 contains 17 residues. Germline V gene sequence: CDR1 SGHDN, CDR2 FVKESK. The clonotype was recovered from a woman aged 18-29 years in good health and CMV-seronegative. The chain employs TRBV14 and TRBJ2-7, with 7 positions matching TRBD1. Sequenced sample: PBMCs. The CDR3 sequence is CASSQDWFVDRTYEQYF. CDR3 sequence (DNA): TGTGCCAGCAGCCAAGATTGGTTCGTGGACAGGACCTACGAGCAGTACTTC. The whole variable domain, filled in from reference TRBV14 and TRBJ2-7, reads EAGVTQFPSHSVIEKGQTVTLRCDPISGHDNLYWYRRVMGKEIKFLLHFVKESKQDESGMPNNRFLAERTGGTYSTLKVQPAELEDSGVYFCASSQDWFVDRTYEQYFGPGTRLTVT.